What follows are 31 T cell receptor beta chains derived from one specimen sequenced in a study of T cells after yellow fever vaccination. A single record per CDR3 protein comes from TCRdb applying MiXCR to the 5' RACE reads. The table includes 90,000 to 150,000 distinct CDR3 sequences, around 6.7% detected once. The source material was CD4+ T cells sorted from PBMCs, sampled roughly seven weeks after the first yellow fever vaccination. These receptors were obtained from a man aged 18 to 30 who received the YFV17D yellow fever vaccine.

This clonotype was recorded at least ten times. In DNA, the CDR3 is TGCGCCAGCAGCCAAGAGTCAGGGACGAACACCGGGGAGCTGTTTTTT. It yields the protein CASSQESGTNTGELFF. This chain links TRBV4-3 with TRBJ2-2; D perhaps matches TRBD1 (5 bases). The V gene's germline CDR1 is LGHNA and CDR2 YSLEER. V was shortened by 0 bases and J by 0 bases, with 8 bases between the two germline ends. There are 16 residues in the CDR3.

The rearrangement uses TRBV7-8 and TRBJ1-1; no clear D. From germline, CDR1 is SGHVS and CDR2 FQNEAQ. CDR3 length: 16 amino acids. Trimming stripped 5 bases from V and 0 bases from J, with 16 bases between. This chain's CDR3 is CASSPQPNALNTEAFF. For the CDR3, the DNA is TGTGCCAGCAGCCCCCAACCAAACGCCCTGAACACTGAAGCTTTCTTT.

In this sample, this clonotype turned up many times. This sequence joins TRBV7-3 and TRBJ1-2; 11 bases match TRBD1. Per germline, CDR1 SGHTA and CDR2 FQGTGA. With V trimmed by 4 bases and J by 5 bases, 9 bases remained unmatched. This CDR3 has 16 amino acids. The CDR3 reads CASSSGQGAQGYGYTF. CDR3 DNA: TGTGCCAGCAGCTCAGGACAGGGGGCGCAGGGTTATGGCTACACCTTC.

The chain combines TRBV5-6 with TRBJ1-2, with D perhaps matching TRBD1 (5 bases). CDR3 length equals 13 residues. V was shortened by 7 bases and J by 2 bases, with 12 bases between the two germline ends. Germline V gives CDR1 SGHDT, CDR2 YYEEEE. The CDR3 sequence is CASCKGSNYGYTF. In nucleotides, the CDR3 is TGTGCCAGCTGCAAGGGGTCGAACTATGGCTACACCTTC. The whole variable domain, filled in from reference TRBV5-6 and TRBJ1-2, reads DAGVTQSPTHLIKTRGQQVTLRCSPKSGHDTVSWYQQALGQGPQFIFQYYEEEERQRGNFPDRFSGHQFPNYSSELNVNALLLGDSALYLCASCKGSNYGYTFGSGTRLTVV.

In its sample, this clonotype was seen many times. The chain uses TRBV20-1 and TRBJ1-1; possible D gene TRBD1, 5 bases. Deletions cut 3 bases from V and 1 base from J, with 6 bases between. The CDR3 totals 12 residues. Germline V lookup: CDR1 DFQATT, CDR2 SNEGSKA (reference sequence). The CDR3 DNA is TGCAGTGCTAGCCAGGGGAACACTGAAGCTTTCTTT. Its protein product is CSASQGNTEAFF.

At least ten counts were recorded for this clonotype. The chain carries TRBV4-3 and TRBJ2-2, with no clear D. This CDR3 is built from 15 residues. Deletions cut 0 bases from V and 4 bases from J, with 9 bases between. Looked up from germline, CDR1 is LGHNA and CDR2 is YSLEER. The CDR3 protein is CASSQEYLRTGELFF. As DNA, the CDR3 is TGCGCCAGCAGCCAAGAGTACCTGCGCACCGGGGAGCTGTTTTTT.

At least ten counts were recorded for this clonotype. The V gene is TRBV27, the J gene TRBJ1-6, with 8 bases identical to TRBD1. The CDR3 has 12 residues. The V segment lost 8 bases and the J segment 10 bases; nucleotides outside the gene matches: 4. Germline V gene sequence: CDR1 MNHEY, CDR2 SMNVEV (reference sequence). DNA for the CDR3: TGTGCCAGCGGACAGGGAGCCTCACCCCTCCACTTT. As protein: CASGQGASPLHF.

This clonotype was observed at least ten times. J is TRBJ2-7 and V is TRBV2; D tentatively reads TRBD1 or TRBD2 (5 bases each). Germline CDR1 is SNHLY and CDR2 is FYNNEI. This CDR3 has 14 residues. Trimming stripped 4 bases from V and 5 bases from J, with 15 bases between. The CDR3 nucleotides are TGTGCCAGCAGTGTGGGAAGGGACGCGAACGAGCAGTACGTC. This gives the protein CASSVGRDANEQYV.

This clonotype has ten or more counts. The rearrangement uses TRBV7-9 and TRBJ2-3, with D perhaps TRBD2 (7 bases). This CDR3 is built from 15 residues. Trimming pared 1 base from V and 6 bases from J, leaving 14 bases between. CDR1 and CDR2 (germline): SEHNR, FQNEAQ (reference sequence). CDR3 sequence reads: CASSLVSGGWDTQYF. The CDR3 nucleotides are TGTGCCAGCAGCTTAGTCTCGGGGGGCTGGGATACGCAGTATTTT.

This clonotype occurred many times. The chain joins TRBV7-6 to TRBJ2-3; 8 bases align to TRBD1. The germline V gene has CDR1 SGHVS and CDR2 FNYEAQ. V lost 5 bases and J lost 5; bases outside the gene matches: 12. The CDR3 contains 16 residues. CDR3 in DNA: TGTGCCAGCAGCCCCCAAGGCGGACAGGGAGTAGATACGCAGTATTTT. As protein: CASSPQGGQGVDTQYF.

This chain connects TRBV7-2 to TRBJ2-7; D gene unclear. Trimming removed 0 bases at V and 2 bases at J, with 5 bases between. Germline V gives CDR1 SGHTA, CDR2 FQGNSA. The CDR3 loop spans 13 amino acids. The chain's CDR3 is CASSLATPYEQYV. The CDR3 DNA reads TGTGCCAGCAGCTTAGCGACGCCCTACGAGCAGTACGTC.

This clonotype showed up just a few times. The CDR3 region has the DNA TGTGCCAGCAGTTACGGTGGATTATACTATGGCTACACCTTC. Residues: CASSYGGLYYGYTF. The genes are TRBV6-2 or TRBV6-3 and TRBJ1-2; D gene ambiguous. With 2 bases removed from V and 3 bases from J, the gap between germline ends came to 10 bases. Germline CDR1 and CDR2: MNHEY and SVGEGT. This CDR3 has 14 amino acids.

This clonotype has just a few counts. The DNA of the CDR3 is TGTGCCAGTAGTAGACCTGACACGGGACGGAGGAACACTGAAGCTTTCTTT. Amino acids: CASSRPDTGRRNTEAFF. This chain uses TRBV19 with TRBJ1-1; a weak D match, TRBD1 (5 bases). There are 17 residues in the CDR3. Germline CDR1 LNHDA, CDR2 SQIVND (reference sequence). Trimming took 4 bases from V and 1 from J, leaving 19 bases between them.

This clonotype has only a few counts. V is TRBV7-8 and J is TRBJ1-5, with 9 bases aligning to TRBD1. With V trimmed by 4 bases and J by 7 bases, 5 bases remained unmatched. This CDR3 contains 14 residues. The germline gives CDR1 SGHVS, CDR2 FQNEAQ. For the CDR3, the DNA is TGTGCCAGCAGCTGGGACAGGGCGGGACAGCCCCAGCATTTT. As protein: CASSWDRAGQPQHF.

CDR3 DNA: TGTGCCAGCAGCTTCGGTATGTTGGGGACTGAAGCTTTCTTT. It specifies CASSFGMLGTEAFF. The gene calls are TRBV5-5 and TRBJ1-1, with D unclear. CDR1 and CDR2 (germline): SGHKS, YYEKEE (reference sequence). This CDR3 has 14 residues. The V gene lost 2 bases and the J gene lost 5 bases, with 13 bases spanning the gap.

This clonotype was detected ten times or more. The rearrangement uses TRBV4-2 and TRBJ2-3; TRBD2 matches 15 bases. The CDR3 length is 17 residues. After removal of 4 bases from V and 0 bases from J, the junction contained 2 bases not matched to a gene. The germline CDR1 and CDR2 sequences are LGHNA and YNFKEQ. The CDR3 sequence is CASSRTSGGGSTDTQYF. The CDR3 region has the DNA TGTGCCAGCAGCCGGACTAGCGGGGGGGGGAGCACAGATACGCAGTATTTT.

In regard to this clonotype: A clone one base away is much larger, so this may be a read error. The chain combines TRBV15 with TRBJ1-4, with D tentatively TRBD1 (6 bases). Germline V CDR1 and CDR2: LNHNV, YYDKDF (reference sequence). CDR3 length equals 14 residues. Trimming removed 9 bases from V and 4 bases from J, with 15 bases in between. CDR3 nucleotides: TGTGCCACAGGGAGACAGGCAAATAATGAAAAACTGTTTTTT. It encodes CATGRQANNEKLFF. Filled out from reference TRBV15 and TRBJ1-4, the complete variable domain reads DAMVIQNPRYQVTQFGKPVTLSCSQTLNHNVMYWYQQKSSQAPKLLFHYYDKDFNNEADTPDNFQSRRPNTSFCFLDIRSPGLGDTAMYLCATGRQANNEKLFFGSGTQLSVL.

The chain has TRBV20-1 and TRBJ2-7; D is possibly TRBD2 (6 bases). Looked up from germline, CDR1 is DFQATT and CDR2 is SNEGSKA (reference sequence). Trimming removed 5 bases from V and 2 bases from J, with 10 bases in between. The length of the CDR3 is 12 residues. The CDR3 here is CSADGTAYEQYF. In DNA form, the CDR3 reads TGCAGTGCTGACGGGACTGCCTACGAGCAGTACTTC.

Turning to this clonotype: A much larger clone differs from this one at a single base, so this may be a read error. This chain joins TRBV7-8 and TRBJ2-7; 7 bases are a match to TRBD1. Germline V lookup: CDR1 SGHVS, CDR2 FQNEAQ. V lost 4 bases, J lost 8 bases, and 11 bases stayed unmatched. The CDR3 covers 14 residues. The CDR3 bases are TGTGCCAGCAGCTCAGTCAGGGGGTTGTACCAGCAGTACTTC. Protein sequence: CASSSVRGLYQQYF.

This clonotype came up many times. The genes are TRBV20-1 and TRBJ2-3; no reliable D call. Trimming pared 2 bases from V and 5 bases from J, leaving 14 bases between. This CDR3 has 14 amino acids. Germline V CDR1 and CDR2: DFQATT, SNEGSKA (reference sequence). The CDR3 protein is CSARTLGLEDTQYF. The CDR3 nucleotides are TGCAGTGCTAGAACTCTAGGATTAGAAGATACGCAGTATTTT.

The rearrangement uses TRBV3-1 and TRBJ2-6, with D possibly being TRBD1 (6 bases). The CDR3 is made up of 19 amino acids. Germline CDR1 LGHDT, CDR2 YNNKEL (reference sequence). Between the trimmed V and J ends, which lost 0 bases and 3 bases, there was a span of 18 bases. Here the CDR3 DNA reads TGTGCCAGCAGCCAAGAGACAGTTTGGGGGCCCCGTGGGGCCAACGTCCTGACTTTC. It specifies CASSQETVWGPRGANVLTF.

This clonotype was recorded many times. This chain links TRBV12-3 or TRBV12-4 with TRBJ1-5, with D uncertain. The CDR3 sequence is 14 residues long. With 3 bases removed from V and 2 bases from J, the gap between germline ends came to 8 bases. Here the CDR3 reads CASSFRVGNQPQHF. CDR3 DNA: TGTGCCAGCAGTTTCCGGGTCGGCAATCAGCCCCAGCATTTT.

This clonotype was observed at least ten times. V is TRBV12-3 or TRBV12-4 and J is TRBJ1-2; possibly TRBD1 for D (6 bases). The germline V and J ends were trimmed by 7 bases and 8 bases, with 14 bases remaining between them. The CDR3 is made up of 12 amino acids. In DNA, the CDR3 is TGTGCCAGCACCAAGGGGGGGGAAGGCTACACCTTC. Translated: CASTKGGEGYTF.

The chain is built from TRBV23-1 and TRBJ2-3, with 7 bases aligning to TRBD1. TRBV23-1 is sorted into the ORF group, with uncertain function. J gave up 1 base and V 8 bases, and 6 bases lay outside the gene matches. The CDR3 runs to 14 residues. The DNA for the CDR3 is TGCGCCAGCGTACTACAGGGGTGCACAGATACGCAGTATTTT. It codes for CASVLQGCTDTQYF.

This clonotype was counted a few times. The genes are TRBV6-1 and TRBJ1-1; 9 nucleotides align to TRBD1. J gave up 3 bases and V 8 bases, and 7 bases lay outside the gene matches. Germline CDR1 and CDR2: MNHNS and SASEGT. The CDR3 is 14 residues long. CDR3 amino acids: CASAFWTGDTEAFF. CDR3 coding DNA: TGTGCCAGCGCTTTCTGGACAGGGGACACTGAAGCTTTCTTT.

Only a few counts were recorded for this clonotype. The rearrangement links TRBV5-4 to TRBJ1-2; D gene ambiguous. The CDR3 has 14 amino acids. V gave up 4 bases and J gave up 8 bases, with 18 bases separating them. The germline V gene encodes CDR1 SGHNT and CDR2 YYREEE (reference sequence). The chain's CDR3 is CASSIREAAGGYTF. CDR3 DNA: TGTGCCAGCAGCATCCGAGAGGCCGCCGGGGGCTACACCTTC.

This clonotype was recorded at least ten times. The rearrangement links TRBV12-3 or TRBV12-4 to TRBJ1-6, with no clear D. V shed 8 bases and J shed 0 bases, with 11 bases lying between them. CDR3 size: 15 residues. CDR3 sequence: CASWYSSSYNSPLHF. The CDR3 nucleotides are TGTGCCAGCTGGTACTCTAGCTCCTATAATTCACCCCTCCACTTT.

There are many counts of this clonotype. J is TRBJ1-5 and V is TRBV18; 9 positions agree with TRBD1. Germline V gene lookup returns CDR1 KGHSH and CDR2 LQKENI. CDR3 size: 16 residues. The ends lost 4 bases at V and 1 base at J; junction bases unmatched: 5. CDR3 bases: TGTGCCAGCTCACAAACAGGGGGCCGAAGCAATCAGCCCCAGCATTTT. Protein: CASSQTGGRSNQPQHF.

This clonotype has ten or more counts. The J gene is TRBJ2-1, the V gene TRBV29-1; D is unclear. CDR3 length equals 11 residues. V was pared by 3 bases and J by 9 bases, with 9 bases between. Germline V gene data show CDR1 as SQVTM and CDR2 as ANQGSEA. Here the CDR3 reads CSVDSSGEQFF. CDR3 DNA sequence: TGCAGCGTTGATAGTTCGGGTGAGCAGTTCTTC.

This clonotype showed up many times. The chain employs TRBV6-1 and TRBJ1-1, with 7 bases identical to TRBD1. This CDR3 is 15 amino acids long. Germline V gene data show CDR1 as MNHNS and CDR2 as SASEGT. J lost 1 base, V lost 6 bases, and 8 bases had no gene match. The CDR3 DNA reads as TGTGCCAGCAGGATAAACGGACAGGCGAACACTGAAGCTTTCTTT. This codes for CASRINGQANTEAFF.

V and J are TRBV20-1 and TRBJ2-5, with 9 bases fitting TRBD2. CDR1 is DFQATT, CDR2 SNEGSKA, per germline (reference sequence). Germline trimming cut 6 bases from V and 4 bases from J; bases unmatched to any gene: 9. The CDR3 is made up of 14 amino acids. The CDR3 DNA sequence: TGCAGTGCCCTGGGACTAGCAGGTTCAGAGACCCAGTACTTC. Translated: CSALGLAGSETQYF.